This T cell receptor beta chain originates from a study of cytomegalovirus exposure and HLA in healthy donors. Data came from immunoSEQ multiplex PCR; TCRdb stores just in-frame clones and leaves some out. Seen here are some 150,000 clones, less than 90% observed once, and the top ten hold 3.3%. Germline CDR1 is SGHRS and CDR2 is YFSETQ. V shed 7 bases and J 4 bases; nucleotides not matched to a gene: 18. This CDR3 is 18 amino acids long. The chain has TRBV5-1 and TRBJ2-3; TRBD2 aligns across 10 bases. Sequencing was done on a sample of PBMCs. The TCR sequence derives from a woman in her late teens or twenties in good health and CMV-seropositive. The CDR3 is CASQLAGKRGLVADTQYF. CDR3 coding DNA: TGCGCCAGCCAACTAGCGGGAAAGAGGGGACTTGTGGCAGATACGCAGTATTTT.